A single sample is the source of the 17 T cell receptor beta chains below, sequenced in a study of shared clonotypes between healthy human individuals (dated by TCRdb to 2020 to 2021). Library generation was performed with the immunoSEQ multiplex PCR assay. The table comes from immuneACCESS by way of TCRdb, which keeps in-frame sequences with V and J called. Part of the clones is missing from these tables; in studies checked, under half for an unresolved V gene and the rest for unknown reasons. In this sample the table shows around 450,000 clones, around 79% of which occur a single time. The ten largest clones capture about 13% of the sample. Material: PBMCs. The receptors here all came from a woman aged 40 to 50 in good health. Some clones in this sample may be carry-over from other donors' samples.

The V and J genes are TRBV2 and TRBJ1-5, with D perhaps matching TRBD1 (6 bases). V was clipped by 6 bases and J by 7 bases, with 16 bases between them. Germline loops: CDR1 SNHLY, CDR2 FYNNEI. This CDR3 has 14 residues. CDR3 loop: CASREHTGTQPQHF. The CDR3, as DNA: TGTGCCAGCAGGGAGCATACAGGGACGCAGCCCCAGCATTTT.

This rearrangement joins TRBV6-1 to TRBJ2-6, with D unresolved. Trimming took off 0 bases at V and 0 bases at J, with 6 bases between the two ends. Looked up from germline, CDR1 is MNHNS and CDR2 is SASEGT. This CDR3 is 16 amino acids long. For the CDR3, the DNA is TGTGCCAGCAGTGAAGCAGGGTTCTCTGGGGCCAACGTCCTGACTTTC. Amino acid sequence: CASSEAGFSGANVLTF.

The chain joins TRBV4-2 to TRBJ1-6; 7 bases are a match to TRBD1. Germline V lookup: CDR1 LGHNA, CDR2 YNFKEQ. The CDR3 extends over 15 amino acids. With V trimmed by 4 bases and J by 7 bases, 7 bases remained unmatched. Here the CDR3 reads CASSPYDRDNSPLHF. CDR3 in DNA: TGTGCCAGCAGCCCATATGACAGGGACAATTCACCCCTCCACTTT.

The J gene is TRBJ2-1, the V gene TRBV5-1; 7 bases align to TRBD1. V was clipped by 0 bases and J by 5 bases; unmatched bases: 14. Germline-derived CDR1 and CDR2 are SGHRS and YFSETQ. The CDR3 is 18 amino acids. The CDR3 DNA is TGCGCCAGCAGCTTGGTAGCTGCGGCAGGGGGACGGGACAATGAGCAGTTCTTC. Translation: CASSLVAAAGGRDNEQFF. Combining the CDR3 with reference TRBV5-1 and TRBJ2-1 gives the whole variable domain KAGVTQTPRYLIKTRGQQVTLSCSPISGHRSVSWYQQTPGQGLQFLFEYFSETQRNKGNFPGRFSGRQFSNSRSEMNVSTLELGDSALYLCASSLVAAAGGRDNEQFFGPGTRLTVL.

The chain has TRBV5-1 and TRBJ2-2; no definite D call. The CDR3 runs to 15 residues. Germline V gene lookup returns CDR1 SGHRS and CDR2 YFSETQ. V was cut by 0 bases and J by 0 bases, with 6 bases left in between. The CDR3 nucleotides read TGCGCCAGCAGCTTGGGTCACCCGAACACCGGGGAGCTGTTTTTT. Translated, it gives CASSLGHPNTGELFF.

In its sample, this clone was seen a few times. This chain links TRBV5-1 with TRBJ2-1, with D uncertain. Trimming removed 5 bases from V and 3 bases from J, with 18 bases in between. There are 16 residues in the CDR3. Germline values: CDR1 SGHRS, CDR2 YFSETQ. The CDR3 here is CASRVDPRLDYNEQFF. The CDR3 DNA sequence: TGCGCCAGCAGAGTTGACCCGAGACTTGACTACAATGAGCAGTTCTTC.

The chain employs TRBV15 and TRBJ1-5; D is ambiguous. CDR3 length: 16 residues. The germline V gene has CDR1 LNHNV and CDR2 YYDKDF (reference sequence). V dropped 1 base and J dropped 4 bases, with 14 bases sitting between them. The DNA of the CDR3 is TGTGCCACCAGCAGAGGCCCCCCCGGACGGAATCAGCCCCAGCATTTT. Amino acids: CATSRGPPGRNQPQHF.

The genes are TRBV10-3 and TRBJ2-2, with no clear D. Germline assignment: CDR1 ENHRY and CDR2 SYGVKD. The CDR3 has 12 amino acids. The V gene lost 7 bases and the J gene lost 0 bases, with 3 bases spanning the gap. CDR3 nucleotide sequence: TGTGCCATCACTCCGAACACCGGGGAGCTGTTTTTT. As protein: CAITPNTGELFF.

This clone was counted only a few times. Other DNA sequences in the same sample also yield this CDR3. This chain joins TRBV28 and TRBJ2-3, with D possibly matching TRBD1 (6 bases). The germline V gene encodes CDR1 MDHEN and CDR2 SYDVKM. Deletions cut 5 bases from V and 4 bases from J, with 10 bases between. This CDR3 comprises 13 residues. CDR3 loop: CASSRTGPDTQYF. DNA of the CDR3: TGTGCCAGCAGTCGCACAGGGCCAGATACGCAGTATTTT.

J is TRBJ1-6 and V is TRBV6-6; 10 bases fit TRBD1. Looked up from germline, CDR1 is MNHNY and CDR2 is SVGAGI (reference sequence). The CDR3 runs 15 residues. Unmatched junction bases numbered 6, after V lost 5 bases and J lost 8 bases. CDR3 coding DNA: TGTGCCAGCAGTGTTGGGACAGGGGTATATTCACCCCTCCACTTT. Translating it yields CASSVGTGVYSPLHF.

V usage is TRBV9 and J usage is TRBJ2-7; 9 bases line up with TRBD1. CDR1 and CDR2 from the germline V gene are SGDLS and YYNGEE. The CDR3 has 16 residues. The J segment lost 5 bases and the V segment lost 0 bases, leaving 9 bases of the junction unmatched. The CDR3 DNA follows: TGTGCCAGCAGCGTAGCTTCTGGGGACAGGGTGCACGAGCAGTACTTC. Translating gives CASSVASGDRVHEQYF.

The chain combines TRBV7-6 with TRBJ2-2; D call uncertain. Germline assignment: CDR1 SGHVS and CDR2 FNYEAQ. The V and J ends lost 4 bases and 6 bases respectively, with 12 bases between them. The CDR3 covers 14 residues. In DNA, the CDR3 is TGTGCCAGCAGCTACGGCGCTCTATCCGGGGAGCTGTTTTTT. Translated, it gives CASSYGALSGELFF. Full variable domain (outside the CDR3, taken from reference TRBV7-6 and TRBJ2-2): GAGVSQSPRYKVTKRGQDVALRCDPISGHVSLYWYRQALGQGPEFLTYFNYEAQQDKSGLPNDRFSAERPEGSISTLTIQRTEQRDSAMYRCASSYGALSGELFFGEGSRLTVL.

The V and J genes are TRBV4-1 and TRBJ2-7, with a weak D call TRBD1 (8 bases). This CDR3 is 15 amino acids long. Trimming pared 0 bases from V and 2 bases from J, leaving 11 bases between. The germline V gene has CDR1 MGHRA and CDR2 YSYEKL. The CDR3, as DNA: TGCGCCAGCAGCCAAGATACAGGGGGGGCCTACGAGCAGTACTTC. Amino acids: CASSQDTGGAYEQYF.

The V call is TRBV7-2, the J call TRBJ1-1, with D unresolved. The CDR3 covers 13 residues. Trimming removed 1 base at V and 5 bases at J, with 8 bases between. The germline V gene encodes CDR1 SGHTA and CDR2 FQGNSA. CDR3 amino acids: CASSLGVRTEAFF. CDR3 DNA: TGTGCCAGCAGCTTAGGCGTGAGGACTGAAGCTTTCTTT.

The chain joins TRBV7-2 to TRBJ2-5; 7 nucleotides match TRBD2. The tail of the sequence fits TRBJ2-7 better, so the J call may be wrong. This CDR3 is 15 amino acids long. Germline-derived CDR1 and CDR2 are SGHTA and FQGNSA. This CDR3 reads CASSFHGEGSYEQYF. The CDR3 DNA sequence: TGTGCCAGCAGCTTCCACGGGGAGGGTTCCTACGAGCAGTACTTC.

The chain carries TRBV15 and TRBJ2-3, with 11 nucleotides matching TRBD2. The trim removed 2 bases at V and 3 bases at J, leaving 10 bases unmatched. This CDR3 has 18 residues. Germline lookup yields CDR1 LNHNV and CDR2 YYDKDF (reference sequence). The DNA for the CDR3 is TGTGCCACCAGCAGATATGGATTAGCGGGAGGGCCGACAGATACGCAGTATTTT. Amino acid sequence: CATSRYGLAGGPTDTQYF. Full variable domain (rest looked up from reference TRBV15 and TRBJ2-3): DAMVIQNPRYQVTQFGKPVTLSCSQTLNHNVMYWYQQKSSQAPKLLFHYYDKDFNNEADTPDNFQSRRPNTSFCFLDIRSPGLGDTAMYLCATSRYGLAGGPTDTQYFGPGTRLTVL.

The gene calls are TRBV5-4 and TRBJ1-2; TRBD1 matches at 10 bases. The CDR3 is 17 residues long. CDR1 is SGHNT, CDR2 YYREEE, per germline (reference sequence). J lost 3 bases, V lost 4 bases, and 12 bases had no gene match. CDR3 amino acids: CASSATGTGDFYYGYTF. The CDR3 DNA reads TGTGCCAGCAGCGCGACCGGGACAGGGGACTTCTACTATGGCTACACCTTC.